This TCR beta chain is drawn from a study of CXCR3-negative and CXCR3-positive naive CD8 T cells. Study summary: The dataset comprises around 140 million TRB reads in total, with about 1.5 +/- 0.3 million reads per library.

The naive CD8+ gate required CD45RO-CCR7+CD27+CD95- phenotype. Whole-study findings and limits: Memory cells differed in TRBV-TRBJ usage, but naive CXCR3-negative and CXCR3-positive cells had similar usage. Greater hydrophobicity was found in TRB CDR3s of CXCR3-positive naive cells than of CXCR3-negative naive cells.

UMI-labeled 5' RACE TRB cDNA libraries were prepared from the cells. Reanalyzing the 5' RACE reads, TCRdb keeps one entry per CDR3 protein, without DNA. This specimen shows about 62,000 distinct CDR3 sequences; the ten leading clones hold around 4%. With respect to this clonotype: Its antigen is currently unknown.

The CDR3 contains 15 residues. Germline V lookup: CDR1 LGHNA, CDR2 YSLEER. Sequences were obtained from naive CXCR3- CD8+ T cells from blood. Stated subset: CD45RO-CCR7+CD27+CD95- naive CD8+ T cells lacking CXCR3 (TNR3-). The rearrangement links TRBV4-3 to TRBJ1-2. The receptor was isolated from a human donor in good health. Some clones in this sample may be carry-over from other donors' samples. The CDR3 spells CASSQERELGYGYTF.